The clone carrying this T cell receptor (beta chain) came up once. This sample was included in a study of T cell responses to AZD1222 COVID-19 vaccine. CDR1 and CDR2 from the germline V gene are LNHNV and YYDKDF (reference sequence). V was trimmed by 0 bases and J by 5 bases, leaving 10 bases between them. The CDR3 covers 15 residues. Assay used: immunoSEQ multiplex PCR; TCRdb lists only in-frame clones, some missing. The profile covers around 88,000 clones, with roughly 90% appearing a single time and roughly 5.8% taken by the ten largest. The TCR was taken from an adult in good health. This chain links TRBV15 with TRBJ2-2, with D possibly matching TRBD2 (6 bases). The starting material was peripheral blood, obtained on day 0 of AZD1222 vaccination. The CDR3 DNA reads TGTGCCACCAGCAGAGATCGGCTAGCGACCGGGGAGCTGTTTTTT. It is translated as CATSRDRLATGELFF.